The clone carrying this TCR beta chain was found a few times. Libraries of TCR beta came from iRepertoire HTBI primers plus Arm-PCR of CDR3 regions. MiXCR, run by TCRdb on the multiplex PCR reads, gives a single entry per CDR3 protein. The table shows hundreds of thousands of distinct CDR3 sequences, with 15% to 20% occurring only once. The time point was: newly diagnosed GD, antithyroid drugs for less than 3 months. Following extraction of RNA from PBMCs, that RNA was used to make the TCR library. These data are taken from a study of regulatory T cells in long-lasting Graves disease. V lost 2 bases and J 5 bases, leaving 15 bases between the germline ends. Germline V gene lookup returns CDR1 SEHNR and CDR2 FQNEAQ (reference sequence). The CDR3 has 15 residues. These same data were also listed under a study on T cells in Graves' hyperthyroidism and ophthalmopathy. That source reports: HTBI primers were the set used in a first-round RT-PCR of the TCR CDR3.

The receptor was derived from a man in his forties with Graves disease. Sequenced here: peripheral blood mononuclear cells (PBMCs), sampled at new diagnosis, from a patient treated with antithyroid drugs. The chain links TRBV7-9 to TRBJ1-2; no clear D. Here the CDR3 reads CASSLMLGKEYGYTF. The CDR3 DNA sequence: TGTGCCAGCAGCTTAATGCTGGGTAAGGAGTATGGCTACACCTTC.